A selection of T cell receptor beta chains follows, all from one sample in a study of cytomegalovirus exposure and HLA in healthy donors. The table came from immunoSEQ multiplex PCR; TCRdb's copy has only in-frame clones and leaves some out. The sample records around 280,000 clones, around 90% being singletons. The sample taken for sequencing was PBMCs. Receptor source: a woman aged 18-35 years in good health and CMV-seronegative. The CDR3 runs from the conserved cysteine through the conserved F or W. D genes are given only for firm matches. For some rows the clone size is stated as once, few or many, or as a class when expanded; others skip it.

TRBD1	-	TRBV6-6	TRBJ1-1	CASRRGQGINTEAFF	TGTGCCAGCAGGCGGGGACAGGGAATCAACACTGAAGCTTTCTTT
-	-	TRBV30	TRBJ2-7	CAWSVLTYEQYF	TGTGCCTGGAGTGTATTAACCTACGAGCAGTACTTC
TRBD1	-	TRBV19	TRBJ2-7	CASRRTGAYEQYF	TGTGCCAGTAGAAGGACAGGGGCCTACGAGCAGTACTTC
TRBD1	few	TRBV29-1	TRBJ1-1	CSVGRQGNTEAFF	TGCAGCGTTGGAAGACAGGGGAACACTGAAGCTTTCTTT
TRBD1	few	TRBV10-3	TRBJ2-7	CAISSWDRGVDEQYF	TGTGCCATCAGCTCGTGGGACAGGGGGGTCGACGAGCAGTACTTC
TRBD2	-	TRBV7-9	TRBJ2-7	CSSSPRFQRGHLYEQYF	TGTTCCAGCAGCCCCCGTTTTCAGCGGGGGCACCTCTACGAGCAGTACTTC
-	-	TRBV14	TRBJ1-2	CASSHRGGYGYTF	TGTGCCAGCAGCCATCGGGGGGGCTATGGCTACACCTTC
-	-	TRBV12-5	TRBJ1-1	CASALGGTEAFF	TGTGCTAGTGCCCTGGGGGGCACTGAAGCTTTCTTT
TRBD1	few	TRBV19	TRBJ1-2	CASSARTGFIRVGYTF	TGTGCCAGTAGTGCTCGGACAGGGTTCATTCGCGTTGGCTACACCTTC
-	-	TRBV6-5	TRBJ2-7	CASSVTPGFRYEQYF	TGTGCCAGCAGTGTTACGCCAGGGTTCCGTTACGAGCAGTACTTC
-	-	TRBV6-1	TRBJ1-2	CASSGERDYGYTF	TGTGCCAGCAGTGGAGAGAGAGACTATGGCTACACCTTC
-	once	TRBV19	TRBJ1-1	CASSPEGTEAFF	TGTGCCAGTAGCCCCGAGGGCACTGAAGCTTTCTTT
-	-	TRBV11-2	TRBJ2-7	CASSWLRQPSYEQYF	TGTGCCAGCAGCTGGCTTAGACAGCCCTCCTACGAGCAGTACTTC
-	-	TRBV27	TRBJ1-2	CASSFGRGYGYTF	TGTGCCAGCAGTTTTGGACGGGGCTATGGCTACACCTTC
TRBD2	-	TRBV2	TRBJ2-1	CASSRTWTSSYNEQFF	TGTGCCAGCAGTCGAACCTGGACTAGCTCCTACAATGAGCAGTTCTTC
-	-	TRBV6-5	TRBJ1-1	CASSYTELGTEAFF	TGTGCCAGCAGTTACACAGAATTGGGCACTGAAGCTTTCTTT
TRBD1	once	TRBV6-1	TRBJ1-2	CASSEVDRGLGYTF	TGTGCCAGCAGTGAAGTGGACAGGGGCCTTGGCTACACCTTC
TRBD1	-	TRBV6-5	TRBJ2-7	CASSYRQGPYEQYF	TGTGCCAGCAGTTACCGACAGGGTCCCTACGAGCAGTACTTC
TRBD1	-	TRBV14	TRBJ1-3	CASSRQGFSGNTIYF	TGTGCCAGCAGCCGACAGGGATTCTCTGGAAACACCATATATTTT
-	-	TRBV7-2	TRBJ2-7	CASSPELTLAYEQYF	TGTGCCAGCAGCCCTGAGCTGACTCTGGCCTACGAGCAGTACTTC
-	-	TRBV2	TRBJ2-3	CASSGSGIGSVNTQYF	TGTGCCAGCAGTGGCTCGGGGATTGGGTCGGTGAATACGCAGTATTTT
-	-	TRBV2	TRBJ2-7	CASSGYYEQYF	TGTGCCAGCAGTGGCTACTACGAGCAGTACTTC
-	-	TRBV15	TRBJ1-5	CATSTRGNQPQHF	TGTGCCACCAGCACCAGGGGAAATCAGCCCCAGCATTTT
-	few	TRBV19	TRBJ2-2	CASSMDSREVSGELFF	TGTGCCAGTAGTATGGATTCTAGGGAGGTGAGCGGGGAGCTGTTTTTT
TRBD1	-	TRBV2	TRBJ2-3	CANLKGQELTDTQYF	TGTGCCAATTTAAAAGGACAGGAACTCACAGATACGCAGTATTTT
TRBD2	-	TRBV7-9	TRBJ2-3	CASSLTLAGGPKDTQYF	TGTGCCAGCAGCTTAACGTTAGCGGGGGGGCCGAAAGATACGCAGTATTTT
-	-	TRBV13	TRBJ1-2	CASSPGRGLYGYTF	TGTGCCAGCAGCCCTGGCCGGGGTCTCTATGGCTACACCTTC
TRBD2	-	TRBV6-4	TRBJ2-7	CASSEYIVVAGAFYEQYF	TGTGCCAGCAGTGAGTATATAGTCGTAGCGGGGGCCTTCTACGAGCAGTACTTC
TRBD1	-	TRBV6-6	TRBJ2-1	CASSARGQALYNEQFF	TGTGCCAGCAGTGCCAGAGGACAGGCCCTCTACAATGAGCAGTTCTTC
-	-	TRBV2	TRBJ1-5	CASSEVGTTYQPQHF	TGTGCCAGCAGTGAGGTCGGAACTACCTATCAGCCCCAGCATTTT
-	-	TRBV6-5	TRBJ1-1	CASSYEARMNTEAFF	TGTGCCAGCAGTTACGAGGCACGAATGAACACTGAAGCTTTCTTT
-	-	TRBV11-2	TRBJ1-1	CASRPSGAHTEAFF	TGTGCCAGCAGACCCTCAGGGGCACACACTGAAGCTTTCTTT
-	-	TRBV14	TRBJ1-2	CASSQDRMSYGYTF	TGTGCCAGCAGCCAAGATCGAATGAGCTATGGCTACACCTTC